The subject of this entry is one T cell receptor beta chain. This sample was taken from a study of cytomegalovirus exposure and HLA in healthy donors. The PCR was carried out with 60 Vbeta primers and 13 Jbeta primers. TCRdb's copy holds only in-frame clones and misses some; the assay was immunoSEQ multiplex PCR. The repertoire holds some 150,000 clones, with roughly three quarters as singletons. Trimming removed 4 bases from V and 1 base from J; junction bases left unmatched: 1. The CDR3 loop spans 14 amino acids. Germline V gives CDR1 SEHNR, CDR2 FQNEAQ (reference sequence). The TCR was taken from a man aged 55 to 70 in good health and CMV-seronegative. The rearrangement joins TRBV7-9 to TRBJ2-1; 7 bases are shared with TRBD1. Sequences were obtained from PBMCs. The CDR3 reads CASSSTGSYNEQFF. DNA for the CDR3: TGTGCCAGCAGCTCGACAGGGTCCTACAATGAGCAGTTCTTC.